The entry below describes one TCR beta chain. Trimming cost V 6 bases and J 1 base, with 13 bases left between them. The germline CDR1 and CDR2 sequences are SGHRS and YFSETQ. The CDR3 spans 14 residues. The data derive from a study of PD-L1 blockade in urothelial cancer. Turning to the study itself: Every 3 weeks, patients received intravenous atezolizumab 1,200 mg, beginning 2014. T cells were recovered from blood samples at a median of around 150,000.

Indicated time point: pretreatment peripheral blood. Generated by immunoSEQ multiplex PCR, the TCRdb table keeps only in-frame clones and is missing some. Here the sample spans some 63,000 clones, 81% being singletons. The source of this sequence is a man aged 70 or older with urothelial cancer. The chain couples TRBV5-1 to TRBJ1-1; no clear D. The sample in question was PBMCs, obtained around atezolizumab (anti-PD-L1) treatment. The CDR3 coding sequence is TGCGCCAGCAACACGGGGTTTGCGAACACTGAAGCTTTCTTT. This sequence encodes CASNTGFANTEAFF.